What follows is one T cell receptor (beta chain) and its context. This entry is derived from a study of CD8 T cells in Susac syndrome. V was pared by 5 bases and J by 3 bases, with 17 bases between. The CDR3 consists of 14 residues. CDR1 DFQATT and CDR2 SNEGSKA come from the germline V gene (reference sequence). Sequencing of TCR beta was carried out in blood CD8+ and CD4+ T cells. Random hexamers were used to reverse transcribe an amount of about 0.5 to 1 ug RNA. One entry per CDR3 protein, called by TCRdb with MiXCR from the immunoSEQ multiplex PCR reads. The data hold approximately 120,000 distinct CDR3 sequences, with roughly 97% observed a single time.

The sequenced sample consisted of CD4+ T cells from PBMCs. The clonotype was recovered from a human donor in good health. This rearrangement joins TRBV20-1 to TRBJ2-7; D is unclear. CDR3 residues: CSAASRNSYYEQYF. CDR3 nucleotide sequence: TGCAGTGCTGCCTCCCGGAACTCCTACTACGAGCAGTACTTC.